These 8 T cell receptor beta chains were sequenced from one sample in a study of T cells in Graves' hyperthyroidism and ophthalmopathy. Authors of the study amplified TCR beta CDR3 regions from RNA transcripts. First-round RT-PCR targeting the TCR CDR3 was performed with the HTBI primer set. TCRdb re-called the multiplex PCR reads through MiXCR, storing one row per CDR3 protein. This sample carries hundreds of thousands of distinct CDR3 sequences, roughly 15% of them seen once, and the ten largest clones take 3.5% to 4.5%. The sample comprised blood. The receptors were sampled from a woman aged 40 to 49 with Graves' ophthalmopathy.

This clonotype was counted many times. The chain employs TRBV14 and TRBJ1-1; D is possibly TRBD1 (5 bases). V lost 1 base, J lost 4 bases, and 7 bases lay in between. The CDR3 has 13 amino acids. Germline V gene data show CDR1 as SGHDN and CDR2 as FVKESK. The CDR3 nucleotides read TGTGCCAGCAGCCAAGCGGGGGGCACTGAAGCTTTCTTT. Translated: CASSQAGGTEAFF.

This clonotype has only a few counts. DNA of the CDR3: TGTGCCAGCGGCCCCGGGGGGAGGATCTACGAGCAGTACTTC. It yields the protein CASGPGGRIYEQYF. The chain carries TRBV6-1 and TRBJ2-7, with 7 positions matching TRBD2. The CDR3 sequence is 14 residues long. V was clipped by 8 bases and J by 3 bases; unmatched bases: 10. Germline lookup yields CDR1 MNHNS and CDR2 SASEGT.

The chain combines TRBV18 with TRBJ1-1; TRBD1 matches at 8 bases. Germline values: CDR1 KGHSH, CDR2 LQKENI. V lost 5 bases to trimming and J lost 2 bases; unmatched junction nucleotides: 13. This CDR3 comprises 17 residues. CDR3 region: CASSKRQQGAGNTEAFF. For the CDR3, the DNA is TGTGCCAGCTCAAAACGACAGCAGGGGGCGGGCAACACTGAAGCTTTCTTT.

This clonotype showed up just a few times. The rearrangement uses TRBV6-1 and TRBJ1-2; TRBD1 agrees at 9 bases. With 10 bases clipped from V and 7 bases from J, the junction kept 13 bases outside the gene matches. CDR1 and CDR2 (germline): MNHNS, SASEGT. CDR3 length: 14 residues. This CDR3 reads CAMLPRDRVFGYTF. CDR3 nucleotide sequence: TGTGCCATGCTACCGAGGGACAGGGTTTTTGGCTACACCTTC.

As DNA, the CDR3 is TGTGCCAGCGGGGAGTTTGACTCCTACGAGCAGTACTTC. Its protein product is CASGEFDSYEQYF. The chain employs TRBV6-5 and TRBJ2-7; D is possibly TRBD2 (5 bases). Trimming stripped 8 bases from V and 0 bases from J, with 11 bases between. CDR3 length equals 13 residues. Germline CDR1 MNHEY, CDR2 SVGAGI.

Points on this clonotype: A much larger clone lies one base from this, so it may be a read error. The CDR3 reads CASSVGVRTNYGYTF. In DNA form, the CDR3 reads TGTGCCAGCAGTGTGGGGGTTAGGACTAACTATGGCTACACCTTC. The V gene is TRBV12-3 or TRBV12-4, the J gene TRBJ1-2, with a tentative D call TRBD1 (5 bases). This CDR3 spans 15 amino acids. With 5 bases removed from V and 0 bases from J, the gap between germline ends came to 13 bases.

This clonotype was seen ten or more times. J is TRBJ2-7 and V is TRBV29-1, with 7 bases that match TRBD2. Germline V CDR1 and CDR2: SQVTM, ANQGSEA. The ends lost 7 bases at V and 6 bases at J; junction bases unmatched: 9. The CDR3 has 12 amino acids. The CDR3 DNA reads TGCAGCGCCGTTGTTAGGGAGGGCGAGCAGTACTTC. It translates to CSAVVREGEQYF.

In its sample, this clonotype was seen a few times. The chain employs TRBV4-3 and TRBJ1-2, with 9 nucleotides matching TRBD1. The CDR3 extends over 14 amino acids. V shed 1 base, J shed 8 bases, and the junction held 5 bases outside the gene matches. The germline V gene has CDR1 LGHNA and CDR2 YSLEER. This chain's CDR3 is CASSQGDRVSGYTF. CDR3 sequence (DNA): TGCGCCAGCAGCCAAGGGGACAGGGTGAGCGGCTACACCTTC.